These T cell receptor beta chains were read from a single sample in a study of blood T cell repertoires in COVID-19. Generated by immunoSEQ multiplex PCR, the TCRdb table keeps only in-frame clones and is missing some. The sample carries about 93,000 clones, about 90% recorded once. The sequenced sample consisted of peripheral blood. These receptors originate from a human donor with active COVID-19. The donor label of this sample is uncertain. CDR3s include the opening cysteine and the closing phenylalanine or tryptophan. D genes are given only for firm matches. Expanded clones are given a class, and other clones once, few, many or no size at all.

clone_size: .; v_call: TRBV9; d_call: TRBD1; j_call: TRBJ1-2; cdr3_aa: CASSAQGAYGYTF; cdr3_nt: TGTGCCAGCAGCGCACAGGGGGCTTATGGCTACACCTTC
clone_size: .; v_call: TRBV6-2/TRBV6-3; d_call: TRBD1; j_call: TRBJ2-1; cdr3_aa: CASSYGQGARDEQFF; cdr3_nt: TGTGCCAGCAGTTACGGACAGGGGGCGCGCGATGAGCAGTTCTTC
clone_size: .; v_call: TRBV19; d_call: TRBD2; j_call: TRBJ2-1; cdr3_aa: CASSISSGGDDNEQFF; cdr3_nt: TGTGCCAGTAGTATTTCTTCCGGGGGGGATGACAATGAGCAGTTCTTC
clone_size: once; v_call: TRBV7-9; d_call: TRBD1; j_call: TRBJ1-2; cdr3_aa: CASSFDRDRAIFYGYTF; cdr3_nt: TGTGCCAGCAGCTTTGACCGGGACAGGGCGATCTTCTATGGCTACACCTTC
clone_size: .; v_call: TRBV5-1; d_call: TRBD2; j_call: TRBJ2-1; cdr3_aa: CASSLAGLATRNNEQFF; cdr3_nt: TGCGCCAGCAGCTTGGCGGGACTAGCGACCCGTAACAATGAGCAGTTCTTC
clone_size: .; v_call: TRBV29-1; d_call: .; j_call: TRBJ2-5; cdr3_aa: CSFREGMGYQETQYF; cdr3_nt: TGCAGTTTTCGGGAAGGGATGGGGTACCAAGAGACCCAGTACTTC
clone_size: .; v_call: TRBV28; d_call: .; j_call: TRBJ1-2; cdr3_aa: CASSLWGAGGYTF; cdr3_nt: TGTGCCAGCAGTTTATGGGGTGCGGGCGGCTACACCTTC
clone_size: .; v_call: TRBV30; d_call: TRBD1; j_call: TRBJ1-1; cdr3_aa: CAWSVFPGTGLVEAFF; cdr3_nt: TGTGCCTGGAGTGTTTTCCCCGGGACAGGGTTGGTTGAAGCTTTCTTT
clone_size: .; v_call: TRBV9; d_call: .; j_call: TRBJ2-7; cdr3_aa: CASSPRWESYEQYF; cdr3_nt: TGTGCCAGCAGCCCCCGTTGGGAGTCCTACGAGCAGTACTTC
clone_size: .; v_call: TRBV6-5; d_call: TRBD2; j_call: TRBJ2-2; cdr3_aa: CASSKGLVTGELFF; cdr3_nt: TGTGCCAGCAGTAAGGGACTAGTAACCGGGGAGCTGTTTTTT
clone_size: .; v_call: TRBV7-2; d_call: .; j_call: TRBJ1-4; cdr3_aa: CASSLDGTSRYEKLFF; cdr3_nt: TGTGCCAGCAGCTTAGACGGGACTTCACGGTATGAAAAACTGTTTTTT
clone_size: .; v_call: TRBV10-3; d_call: .; j_call: TRBJ2-7; cdr3_aa: CATKRAADSYEQYF; cdr3_nt: TGTGCCACAAAGCGGGCGGCCGACTCCTACGAGCAGTACTTC
clone_size: .; v_call: TRBV27; d_call: .; j_call: TRBJ1-1; cdr3_aa: CASSLPGVTEAFF; cdr3_nt: TGTGCCAGCAGTTTACCAGGGGTCACTGAAGCTTTCTTT
clone_size: .; v_call: TRBV15; d_call: TRBD1; j_call: TRBJ1-3; cdr3_aa: CATSRKTGVSSGNTIYF; cdr3_nt: TGTGCCACCAGCAGAAAGACAGGGGTCTCCTCTGGAAACACCATATATTTT
clone_size: .; v_call: TRBV19; d_call: TRBD2; j_call: TRBJ2-1; cdr3_aa: CASRRSSGGISYNEQFF; cdr3_nt: TGTGCCAGCCGCCGGTCTAGCGGGGGTATCTCCTACAATGAGCAGTTCTTC
clone_size: once; v_call: TRBV5-1; d_call: .; j_call: TRBJ2-5; cdr3_aa: CASSFAGAGETQYF; cdr3_nt: TGCGCCAGCAGCTTTGCAGGCGCAGGGGAGACCCAGTACTTC
clone_size: .; v_call: TRBV6-1; d_call: TRBD1; j_call: TRBJ1-5; cdr3_aa: CASSEVRQGSRPQHF; cdr3_nt: TGTGCCAGCAGTGAAGTGAGACAGGGGAGTCGGCCCCAGCATTTT
clone_size: .; v_call: TRBV28; d_call: .; j_call: TRBJ1-4; cdr3_aa: CASSSGGWEKLFF; cdr3_nt: TGTGCCAGCAGTTCCGGGGGTTGGGAAAAACTGTTTTTT
clone_size: .; v_call: TRBV7-6; d_call: .; j_call: TRBJ2-1; cdr3_aa: CASSFQGGGEQFF; cdr3_nt: TGTGCCAGCAGCTTCCAGGGCGGCGGTGAGCAGTTCTTC
clone_size: .; v_call: TRBV3-1/TRBV3-2; d_call: .; j_call: TRBJ1-1; cdr3_aa: CASSNRLLNTEAFF; cdr3_nt: TGTGCCAGCAGTAACAGGTTATTGAACACTGAAGCTTTCTTT
clone_size: .; v_call: TRBV6-5; d_call: TRBD1; j_call: TRBJ2-5; cdr3_aa: CASREGQGKKTQYF; cdr3_nt: TGTGCCAGCAGGGAGGGACAGGGTAAAAAGACCCAGTACTTC
clone_size: .; v_call: TRBV5-5; d_call: TRBD1; j_call: TRBJ1-5; cdr3_aa: CASSSLTGGVNQPQHF; cdr3_nt: TGTGCCAGCAGCTCCCTGACAGGGGGCGTCAATCAGCCCCAGCATTTT
clone_size: .; v_call: TRBV6-5; d_call: TRBD1; j_call: TRBJ1-3; cdr3_aa: CASSTGGGSGNTIYF; cdr3_nt: TGTGCCAGCAGTACAGGGGGAGGCTCTGGAAACACCATATATTTT
clone_size: .; v_call: TRBV6-2/TRBV6-3; d_call: .; j_call: TRBJ1-6; cdr3_aa: CASSYSNRYNSPLHF; cdr3_nt: TGTGCCAGCAGTTACTCGAACCGGTATAATTCACCCCTCCACTTT
clone_size: .; v_call: TRBV27; d_call: .; j_call: TRBJ2-7; cdr3_aa: CASSFRRFSGAYEQYF; cdr3_nt: TGTGCCAGCAGTTTTAGGAGGTTCTCAGGGGCCTACGAGCAGTACTTC
clone_size: .; v_call: TRBV4-1; d_call: TRBD1; j_call: TRBJ2-2; cdr3_aa: CASSQDNRGGNTGELFF; cdr3_nt: TGCGCCAGCAGCCAAGATAACAGGGGTGGGAACACCGGGGAGCTGTTTTTT
clone_size: once; v_call: TRBV30; d_call: .; j_call: TRBJ1-6; cdr3_aa: CAWSVQGSPLHF; cdr3_nt: TGTGCCTGGAGTGTTCAGGGTTCACCCCTCCACTTT
clone_size: .; v_call: TRBV24-1; d_call: .; j_call: TRBJ2-2; cdr3_aa: CATSDFVGVGELFF; cdr3_nt: TGTGCCACCAGTGATTTCGTAGGGGTCGGGGAGCTGTTTTTT
clone_size: .; v_call: TRBV27; d_call: TRBD1; j_call: TRBJ1-5; cdr3_aa: CASSLTSDRGRWAGNQPQHF; cdr3_nt: TGTGCCAGCAGTTTAACCTCCGACAGGGGGCGGTGGGCTGGCAATCAGCCCCAGCATTTT
clone_size: .; v_call: TRBV7-3; d_call: .; j_call: TRBJ2-1; cdr3_aa: CASSPGAGPYNEQFF; cdr3_nt: TGTGCCAGCAGCCCAGGGGCAGGTCCCTACAATGAGCAGTTCTTC
clone_size: once; v_call: TRBV27; d_call: .; j_call: TRBJ2-5; cdr3_aa: CASRSAGSLGETQYF; cdr3_nt: TGTGCCAGCAGGTCGGCGGGGTCCCTTGGGGAGACCCAGTACTTC
clone_size: .; v_call: TRBV15; d_call: .; j_call: TRBJ2-4; cdr3_aa: CATSRDRASEGMAKNIQYF; cdr3_nt: TGTGCCACCAGCAGAGATAGAGCCTCGGAGGGGATGGCCAAAAACATTCAGTACTTC
clone_size: .; v_call: TRBV6-8; d_call: TRBD2; j_call: TRBJ2-5; cdr3_aa: CASSLKPRTSLGTQYF; cdr3_nt: TGTGCCAGCAGTTTAAAGCCAAGGACTAGTTTAGGGACCCAGTACTTC
clone_size: .; v_call: TRBV6-1; d_call: TRBD1; j_call: TRBJ1-1; cdr3_aa: CASSEGPGQGVNTEAFF; cdr3_nt: TGTGCCAGCAGTGAAGGACCGGGACAGGGAGTGAACACTGAAGCTTTCTTT
clone_size: .; v_call: TRBV7-8; d_call: .; j_call: TRBJ1-1; cdr3_aa: CASSLGGETEAFF; cdr3_nt: TGTGCCAGCAGCTTAGGGGGGGAAACTGAAGCTTTCTTT
clone_size: .; v_call: TRBV7-2; d_call: TRBD1; j_call: TRBJ2-2; cdr3_aa: CASSPPQGLGTGELFF; cdr3_nt: TGTGCCAGCAGCCCACCACAGGGGTTGGGCACCGGGGAGCTGTTTTTT
clone_size: .; v_call: TRBV7-2; d_call: TRBD2; j_call: TRBJ2-5; cdr3_aa: CASSYGGQETQYF; cdr3_nt: TGTGCCAGCAGCTACGGGGGGCAAGAGACCCAGTACTTC
clone_size: .; v_call: TRBV7-9; d_call: .; j_call: TRBJ1-6; cdr3_aa: CASSFKGNPPLHF; cdr3_nt: TGTGCCAGCAGCTTTAAGGGGAATCCACCCCTCCACTTT
clone_size: .; v_call: TRBV28; d_call: .; j_call: TRBJ1-1; cdr3_aa: CASSWALNTEAFF; cdr3_nt: TGTGCCAGCAGTTGGGCACTGAACACTGAAGCTTTCTTT
clone_size: .; v_call: TRBV9; d_call: .; j_call: TRBJ1-3; cdr3_aa: CASSVTDGNTIYF; cdr3_nt: TGTGCCAGCAGCGTGACAGATGGAAACACCATATATTTT
clone_size: .; v_call: TRBV6-2/TRBV6-3; d_call: TRBD2; j_call: TRBJ2-6; cdr3_aa: CASSYSKLDWRGAYGANVLTF; cdr3_nt: TGTGCCAGCAGTTACTCGAAACTCGACTGGCGGGGGGCGTATGGGGCCAACGTCCTGACTTTC